This TCR beta chain was captured by sequencing in a study of OX40 agonist ivuxolimab in advanced cancers. About the investigation overall: The costimulatory receptor OX40 (CD134) was targeted by ivuxolimab, a fully human IgG2 agonistic monoclonal antibody. Intravenous ivuxolimab was administered to patients every 2 weeks at six dose levels: 0.01, 0.1, 0.3, 1.5, 3 and 10 mg/kg. Of the 52 patients in dose escalation, approximately 20 had hepatocellular carcinoma, some 15 had melanoma, 9 had renal cell carcinoma and 9 had head and neck cancer. In the dose-escalation cohort, approximately 82% of patients were male, and the mean age was 60 years with a range of roughly 23 to 79. Patients were allowed to have had prior anti-PD-1, anti-PD-L1 or anti-CTLA-4 therapy, and 30% to 40% of the dose-escalation patients had previously received checkpoint inhibitors. Partial responses occurred in three dose-escalation patients: two with cutaneous melanoma and one with hepatocellular carcinoma. The purpose of peripheral TCRbeta sequencing was to test whether ivuxolimab changed TCR sequence diversity and led to clonal T-cell expansion. The paper describes the monotherapy dose-escalation part (N of about 54 patients) of the phase I trial of ivuxolimab.

What the authors observed across the whole study: Low levels of normalized T-cell clonal expansion were also seen in some patients who did not respond. After ivuxolimab, more expanded clones were found on average in CD8+ T cells than in CD4+ T cells. In the 0.1-3.0 mg/kg groups, partial responders were among the patients with the lowest normalized peripheral clonal expansion, particularly in CD8+ T cells. At doses of 0.1 to 3.0 mg/kg, clonal expansion of both CD4+ and CD8+ blood T cells was observed from baseline to week 6. The antigen specificity of the clonally expanded peripheral T cells was not determined.

Patients with a history of autoimmune disease or receiving systemic immunosuppression were excluded from the trial. In every dose cohort, peripheral blood was drawn for TCR sequencing at baseline, cycle 4 day 1, and cycle 7 day 1. The samples were drawn from a first-in-human, open-label, multicenter phase I dose-escalation trial of ivuxolimab. Adults with locally advanced or metastatic head and neck squamous cell, hepatocellular, melanoma or renal cell carcinoma were enrolled in the trial. Before TCR sequencing, CD4+ T cells and CD8+ T cells from peripheral blood were sorted into separate populations. Genomic DNA was extracted from sorted cells for sequencing of the TCRbeta CDR3 region. The immunoSEQ Assay was used for sequencing of TCRbeta CDR3 regions. TCRdb limited this immuneACCESS table to in-frame rearrangements with V and J called. A share of clones is missing; checked studies link under half to unresolved V genes, and the rest is unexplained. For this sample the table gives 39,000 or so clones, of which 75% to 90% were detected only once. The ten largest clones represent about 12% of the sample.

Trimming at the junction amounts to 0 bases on V and 7 bases on J, and the germline ends lie 16 bases apart. Spanning cysteine to phenylalanine, the CDR3 consists of 16 amino acids. The sequence is cut down to CDR3 DNA, 48 bases in frame from base 1. Per the germline V gene (reference sequence), SEHNR is the CDR1 and FQNEAQ is the CDR2. Note on this clone: Its specific antigen is unknown. No base quality values were provided; no much bigger clone lies one nucleotide off.

This receptor was obtained from an adult with an advanced solid tumor such as melanoma, head and neck, liver or kidney cancer. In this chain, TRBV7-9 is recombined with TRBJ2-1, with the D gene not clear enough to name. The material sequenced was CD4+ or CD8+ T cells sorted from blood, taken in a trial of the OX40 agonist ivuxolimab. The nucleotide sequence is given as TGTGCCAGCAGCTTAGCAAACGCGGCACTAAGGAATGAGCAGTTCTTC. Its protein product is CASSLANAALRNEQFF.